This T cell receptor beta chain was documented in a study of blood T cell repertoires in COVID-19. About the research overall: PBMCs, B-cell-depleted T cells, or T cells provided the cDNA or gDNA that made up the material.

The germline CDR1 and CDR2 sequences are SEHNR and FQNEAQ (reference sequence). The CDR3 totals 15 residues. Trimming cost V 5 bases and J 5 bases, with 19 bases left between them. Participants were aged roughly 18 to 100 years from approximately 25 US areas. As handled by the study authors: From reference gene primer amplification, estimates of nucleated cell counts were derived. Method: immunoSEQ multiplex PCR; TCRdb's copy keeps in-frame clones and lacks some. V and J calls and clone size follow that table, whereas D and trimming were derived from the DNA. The data hold a few hundred thousand clones, with roughly 90% observed a single time.

Material: PBMCs or T cells enriched from blood (not recorded which). The chain uses TRBV7-9 and TRBJ2-7; D might be TRBD2 (7 bases). This receptor was identified in a young man with acute COVID-19. CDR3: CASSARWGAGDEQYF. Written as DNA, the CDR3 is TGTGCCAGCAGCGCCCGGTGGGGGGCGGGAGACGAGCAGTACTTC.